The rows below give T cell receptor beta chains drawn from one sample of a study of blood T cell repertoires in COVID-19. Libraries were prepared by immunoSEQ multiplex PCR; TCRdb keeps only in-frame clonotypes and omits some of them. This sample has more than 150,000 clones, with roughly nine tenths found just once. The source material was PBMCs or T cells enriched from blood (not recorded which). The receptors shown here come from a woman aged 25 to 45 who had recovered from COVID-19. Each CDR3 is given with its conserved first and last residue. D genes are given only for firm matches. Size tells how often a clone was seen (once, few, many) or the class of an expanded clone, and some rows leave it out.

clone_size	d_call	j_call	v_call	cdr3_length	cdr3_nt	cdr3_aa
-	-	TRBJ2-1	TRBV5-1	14	TGCGCCAGCAGCCCCCTGACAGAATACAATGAGCAGTTCTTC	CASSPLTEYNEQFF
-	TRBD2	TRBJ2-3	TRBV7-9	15	TGTGCCAGCAGAAAGAGCGGGGGGAAGGCAGATACGCAGTATTTT	CASRKSGGKADTQYF
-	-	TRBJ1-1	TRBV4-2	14	TGTGCCAGCAGCATCTCGACAGGGAACACTGAAGCTTTCTTT	CASSISTGNTEAFF
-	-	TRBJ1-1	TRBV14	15	TGTGCCAGCAGCCAAGACGCAGGGGTCGGCACTGAAGCTTTCTTT	CASSQDAGVGTEAFF
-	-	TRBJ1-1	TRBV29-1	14	TGCAGCGTTGAAGATGAAGGGGGGGGCACTGAAGCTTTCTTT	CSVEDEGGGTEAFF
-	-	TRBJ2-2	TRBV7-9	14	TGTGCCAGCAGCACGGACAGTAACACCGGGGAGCTGTTTTTT	CASSTDSNTGELFF
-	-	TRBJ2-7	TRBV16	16	TGTGCCAGCAGCCAAAACCCCTTTGCGGGCGGCGACGAGCAGTACTTC	CASSQNPFAGGDEQYF
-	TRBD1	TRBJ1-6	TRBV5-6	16	TGTGCCAGCAGCTTATTCGAAGGGGGCAGTAATTCACCCCTCCACTTT	CASSLFEGGSNSPLHF
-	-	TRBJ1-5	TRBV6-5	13	TGTGCCAGCAGCCAGGGGAGCAATCAGCCCCAGCATTTT	CASSQGSNQPQHF
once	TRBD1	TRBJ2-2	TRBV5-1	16	TGCGCCAGCAGCTACGCCGGGACAGGGGCCACCGGGGAGCTGTTTTTT	CASSYAGTGATGELFF
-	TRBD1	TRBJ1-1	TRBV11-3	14	TGTGCCAGCAGCGATAAGGGGGCGTTGACTGAAGCTTTCTTT	CASSDKGALTEAFF
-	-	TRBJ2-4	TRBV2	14	TGTGCCAGCCTGGCGGGCACCTCGAAAAACATTCAGTACTTC	CASLAGTSKNIQYF
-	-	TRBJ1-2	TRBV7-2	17	TGTGCCAGCAGCTTGGGGGACAACTGGGTGACTAACTATGGCTACACCTTC	CASSLGDNWVTNYGYTF
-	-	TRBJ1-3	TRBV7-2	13	TGTGCCAGCAGCTTCAGGATTGGAAACACCATATATTTT	CASSFRIGNTIYF
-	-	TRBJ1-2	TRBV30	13	TGTGCCTGGAGTCCGGGAAGTAACTATGGCTACACCTTC	CAWSPGSNYGYTF
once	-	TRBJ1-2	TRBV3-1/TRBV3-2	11	TGTGCCAGCAGCCTCTCCGGGGGCTACACCTTC	CASSLSGGYTF
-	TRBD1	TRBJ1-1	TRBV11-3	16	TGTGCCAGCAGCTTGACAGGGGGGCCCATGAACACTGAAGCTTTCTTT	CASSLTGGPMNTEAFF
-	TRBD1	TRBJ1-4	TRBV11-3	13	TGTGCCAGCAGCGGGACAGTTAATGAAAAACTGTTTTTT	CASSGTVNEKLFF
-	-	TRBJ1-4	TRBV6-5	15	TGTGCCAGCAGTTACGGCAGGTTCGCTAATGAAAAACTGTTTTTT	CASSYGRFANEKLFF
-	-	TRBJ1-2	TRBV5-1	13	TGCGCCAGCAGCTTCGCGTCGAACTATGGCTACACCTTC	CASSFASNYGYTF
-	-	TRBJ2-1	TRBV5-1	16	TGCGCCAGCAGCCAGTGGGGCAGGAGCTCCTACAATGAGCAGTTCTTC	CASSQWGRSSYNEQFF
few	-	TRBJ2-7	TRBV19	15	TGTGCCAGTAGTATAGGGGCGCCACACCGCTACGAGCAGTACTTC	CASSIGAPHRYEQYF
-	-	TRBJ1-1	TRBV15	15	TGTGCCACCAGCAGAGATCGGGGAAAGGGGAGGGAAGCTTTCTTT	CATSRDRGKGREAFF
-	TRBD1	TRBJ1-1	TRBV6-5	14	TGTGCCAGCACCCCCCCAGGACAGGGCACTGAAGCTTTCTTT	CASTPPGQGTEAFF
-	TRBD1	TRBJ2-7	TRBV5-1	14	TGCGCCAGCAGTCAGCCGGACAGGGTCGACGAGCAGTACTTC	CASSQPDRVDEQYF
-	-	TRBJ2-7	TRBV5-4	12	TGTGCCATCCGCTGGGGGCAGGGCGAGCAGTACTTC	CAIRWGQGEQYF
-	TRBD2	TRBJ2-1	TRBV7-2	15	TGTGCCAGCATACGGGAGGGGGTCTCCTACAATGAGCAGTTCTTC	CASIREGVSYNEQFF